Listed below are T cell receptor beta chains from one sample, sequenced in a study of tumor-infiltrating lymphocytes in primary liver carcinoma. A single record per CDR3 protein comes from TCRdb applying MiXCR to the multiplex PCR reads. The sample carries 100,000 or so distinct CDR3 sequences, around two thirds recorded once. Sequenced material: liver tumor tissue from sampling region 5. All receptors derive from a woman aged 60 to 75 with primary liver carcinoma and hepatitis B virus infection. The CDR3 runs from the conserved cysteine through the conserved F or W. The D gene is left open where the match is weak. For some rows the clone size is stated as once, few or many, or as a class when expanded; others skip it.

clone size	J gene	D gene	V gene	CDR3 protein	CDR3 DNA
.	TRBJ2-5	.	TRBV11-2	CASSRTGPEETQYF	TGTGCCAGCAGCCGCACGGGGCCTGAAGAGACCCAATACTTC
.	TRBJ2-6	TRBD1	TRBV5-1	CASIRTGWSRGANVLTF	TGCGCCAGCATCCGGACAGGATGGTCTAGGGGGGCCAACGTCCTGACTTTC
.	TRBJ1-2	.	TRBV7-3	CASSLSFRTEVPRASLLYGYTF	TGTGCCAGCAGCTTAAGTTTCCGGACGGAAGTCCCCCGGGCCTCCCTTTTATATGGCTACACCTTC
.	TRBJ2-7	TRBD1	TRBV10-1	CASSSTGTDSQEQYF	TGTGCTAGCAGCAGTACGGGGACAGATTCCCAAGAGCAGTACTTC
.	TRBJ2-3	.	TRBV11-2	CASSPPASMGYTQYF	TGTGCCAGTAGCCCCCCTGCGAGTATGGGGTATACGCAGTATTTT
.	TRBJ1-4	TRBD1	TRBV12-3/TRBV12-4	CVSSLRQGDEKLFF	TGTGTCAGCAGTTTAAGACAGGGGGATGAAAAGCTGTTTTTT
many	TRBJ2-1	TRBD1	TRBV6-1	CASGGQGEYNEQFF	TGTGCCAGCGGGGGACAGGGGGAGTACAATGAGCAGTTCTTC
.	TRBJ1-2	.	TRBV7-3	CASSSASDSGYTF	TGTGCCAGCAGCTCCGCTAGCGACAGCGGCTACACCTTC
few	TRBJ2-4	TRBD1	TRBV28	CASSSTGAIAKNIQYF	TGTGCCAGCAGTTCGACAGGGGCCATAGCCAAAAACATTCAGTACTTC
many	TRBJ1-5	.	TRBV2	CASSGGSSNQPQHF	TGTGCCAGCAGTGGGGGCTCGAGCAATCAGCCCCAGCATTTT
once	TRBJ2-3	.	TRBV6-5	CANRGGGRADTRYF	TGTGCCAACCGGGGAGGGGGGCGCGCAGACACGCGGTATTTT
once	TRBJ2-2	.	TRBV11-1	CTSSLHVGELFF	TGTACCAGCAGCTTACATGTCGGGGAGCTGTTTTTT
once	TRBJ2-7	TRBD1	TRBV29-1	CSVTRTGSSYKQYF	TGCAGCGTAACACGGACAGGAAGCTCCTACAAGCAGTACTTC
.	TRBJ2-2	.	TRBV14	CASSQGLGAGRRNTGELFF	TGTGCCAGCAGCCAAGGATTGGGGGCAGGGCGGAGAAACACCGGGGAGCTGTTTTTT
.	TRBJ2-5	TRBD1	TRBV10-3	CAISDPRPDRGETQYF	TGTGCCATCAGTGACCCTCGACCGGACAGGGGGGAGACCCAGTACTTC
.	TRBJ2-5	.	TRBV11-3	CASSPHRVLVEAQYF	TGTGCCAGCAGTCCACACAGGGTTCTTGTGGAGGCCCAGTACTTC
.	TRBJ1-6	TRBD1	TRBV5-1	CASSLGTGRYSPLHF	TGCGCCAGCAGCTTGGGGACAGGACGATATTCACCCCTCCACTTT
.	TRBJ2-1	.	TRBV29-1	CSVEFYSGHKFF	TGCAGTGTTGAATTTTACTCGGGCCATAAGTTCTTC
once	TRBJ1-5	.	TRBV7-8	CASSPGEGVGQPQHF	TGTGCCAGCAGCCCTGGAGAGGGGGTGGGTCAGCCCCAGCATTTT
many	TRBJ2-3	.	TRBV4-1	CASSQGLPGTSTDTQYF	TGCGCCAGCAGCCAAGGTTTGCCGGGAACTAGCACAGATACGCAGTATTTT
many	TRBJ2-2	.	TRBV6-6	CASLGSSGLTGELFF	TGTGCCAGCCTCGGGTCCAGCGGGTTAACCGGGGAGCTGTTTTTT
many	TRBJ2-5	.	TRBV5-4	CASSFTETQYF	TGTGCCAGCAGCTTTACGGAGACCCAGTACTTC
.	TRBJ1-5	.	TRBV6-1	CASSEGYSQPQHF	TGTGCCAGCAGTGAAGGGTACAGTCAGCCCCAGCACTTT
many	TRBJ1-2	TRBD1	TRBV14	CASSQDTGGVYGYTF	TGTGCCAGCAGCCAAGATACAGGGGGCGTCTATGGCTACACCTTC
many	TRBJ2-7	TRBD2	TRBV6-5	CASSSRRVKGVSGGSYEQYF	TGTGCCAGCAGTTCCCGGAGAGTGAAGGGGGTTAGCGGGGGGTCCTACGAGCAGTACTTC
.	TRBJ2-7	.	TRBV11-2	CASSPPPGASEQYF	TGTGCCAGCAGCCCCCCTCCAGGGGCTAGTGAACAGTACTTC
.	TRBJ1-1	.	TRBV6-1	CASSASGGLRDGALF	TGTGCCAGCAGTGCCTCCGGGGGACTCCGCGATGGGGCTCTCTTT
.	TRBJ2-1	TRBD2	TRBV28	CASSFPTSGLSYNEQFF	TGTGCCAGCAGTTTTCCGACTAGCGGTCTCTCCTACAATGAGCAGTTCTTC
many	TRBJ2-3	.	TRBV28	CASSSPSTDTQYF	TGTGCCAGCAGTTCCCCCAGCACAGATACGCAGTATTTT
once	TRBJ1-1	TRBD1	TRBV29-1	CRVTGSRTEAFF	TGCAGAGTGACAGGGAGTCGCACTGAAGCTTTCTTT
.	TRBJ2-2	.	TRBV6-5	CASSYSVGDTGVLFF	TGTGCCAGCAGTTACTCGGTAGGGGATACCGGGGTGCTATTTTTT
.	TRBJ1-1	.	TRBV29-1	CSVRVGTEAFF	TGCAGCGTTCGTGTGGGCACTGAGGCTTTCTTT
few	TRBJ1-2	.	TRBV6-5	CASSYGTGYGCTF	.
many	TRBJ2-1	TRBD2	TRBV28	CASSPLGGGGYNEQFF	TGTGCCAGCAGTCCTTTGGGAGGCGGGGGCTACAATGAGCAGTTCTTC
.	TRBJ2-1	.	TRBV28	CTSTQQDYADEQFF	TGTACCAGCACCCAACAGGACTATGCTGATGAGCAGTTCTTC
.	TRBJ1-4	.	TRBV12-3/TRBV12-4	CTSSLEEGEKLFF	TGTACCAGCAGTTTAGAAGAGGGTGAAAAACTGTTTTTT
.	TRBJ2-3	.	TRBV7-3	CASSLDYTDTQYF	TGTGCCAGCAGCTTAGACTACACAGATACGCAGTATTTT